This T cell receptor beta chain comes out of a study of T cell responses to AZD1222 COVID-19 vaccine. Whole-study context: Samples with a second dose at about 4 or about 12 weeks were pooled together.

General study findings and limits: There were vaccine-associated CD4 TCRs across spike, dominant at 160-218 and 743-854.

Trimming removed 6 bases from V and 4 bases from J, with 13 bases in between. The CDR3 has 14 amino acids. Germline CDR1 is MNHEY and CDR2 is SMNVEV (reference sequence). Regarding this clone: Its antigen is undetermined.

Some clones are missing from TCRdb's copy, which holds only in-frame ones; the method was immunoSEQ multiplex PCR. Here the sample spans 200,000 or so clones, almost 95% being singletons. Sequences were derived from peripheral blood, sampled on day 0 of AZD1222 vaccination. The V and J genes are TRBV27 and TRBJ1-5; D might be TRBD1 (6 bases). The sequence derives from an adult in good health. The CDR3 DNA is TGTGCCAGCAGATTCAGGGGAACAAATCAGCCCCAGCATTTT. Amino acid sequence: CASRFRGTNQPQHF.